This T cell receptor (beta chain) was sequenced during a study of shared clonotypes between healthy human individuals. Libraries were prepared by immunoSEQ multiplex PCR; TCRdb keeps only in-frame clonotypes and omits some of them. There are a few million clones in the sample; more than 90% occur only once, and around 0.13% lies in the top ten. V gave up 0 bases and J gave up 4 bases, with 12 bases separating them. CDR3 length equals 16 residues. Germline loops: CDR1 MNHEY, CDR2 SVGAGI. This TCR was sampled from a young man in good health. Material for sequencing was naive CD4+ T cells sorted from blood. Stated subset: CD45RA+ positively selected. The chain uses TRBV6-5 and TRBJ2-2; D remains ambiguous. CDR3 nucleotides: TGTGCCAGCAGTTACTCGTCCCACTCTCCCACCGGGGAGCTGTTTTTT. It yields the protein CASSYSSHSPTGELFF.